The 2 T cell receptor beta chains below all came from one sample that was sequenced in a study of blood T cell repertoires in COVID-19. The repertoire was sequenced with immunoSEQ multiplex PCR; TCRdb's copy has only in-frame clones and lacks some. Among 120,000 to 150,000 clones, approximately 82% were seen once, and the ten largest hold approximately 16%. The sample comprised peripheral blood. The source is a human donor with acute or convalescent COVID-19. The donor label of this sample is uncertain.

V usage is TRBV5-1 and J usage is TRBJ1-1; 12 nucleotides match TRBD1. V trimming: 4 bases; J trimming: 3 bases; junction bases outside the gene matches: 7. The CDR3 runs 16 residues. The V gene's germline CDR1 is SGHRS and CDR2 YFSETQ. The DNA of the CDR3 is TGCGCCAGCAGCCCCGGGACAGGGGGCGCAGACACTGAAGCTTTCTTT. Amino acids: CASSPGTGGADTEAFF.

The gene calls are TRBV2 and TRBJ2-1, with D perhaps matching TRBD2 (6 bases). V gave up 6 bases and J gave up 7 bases, with 16 bases separating them. Germline assignment: CDR1 SNHLY and CDR2 FYNNEI. The CDR3 sequence is 14 residues long. CDR3: CASRTGGLGNEQFF. CDR3 bases: TGTGCCAGCAGGACCGGGGGTTTGGGAAATGAGCAGTTCTTC.